This is a list of T cell receptor beta chains from one sample in a study of blood T cell repertoires in COVID-19. Assay: immunoSEQ multiplex PCR; the TCRdb copy retains only in-frame clones and omits some. This table holds around 250,000 clones, about four fifths found once. The specimen was peripheral blood. These receptor sequences come from a man aged 25-40 years who had recovered from COVID-19. Each CDR3 is given with its conserved first and last residue. The D gene is left open where the match is weak. Where a row states a size, it is once, few, many or the class of an expanded clone; other rows omit it.

- 13 TRBJ1-2 TRBD1 TRBV5-1 CASSYARGSGYTF TGCGCCAGCAGTTACGCCAGGGGGAGTGGCTACACCTTC
- 15 TRBJ2-2 TRBD1 TRBV7-6 CASSLRQGVTGELFF TGTGCCAGCAGCCTGAGACAGGGCGTTACCGGGGAGCTGTTTTTT
few 15 TRBJ2-2 TRBD1 TRBV24-1 CATSDLTGDTGELFF TGTGCCACCAGTGATTTGACAGGGGACACCGGGGAGCTGTTTTTT
- 13 TRBJ1-2 TRBD1 TRBV28 CASSVQGFYGYTF TGTGCCAGCAGCGTACAGGGGTTTTATGGCTACACCTTC
once 15 TRBJ1-5 TRBD1 TRBV10-3 CAISGTGNPNQPQHF TGTGCCATCAGTGGGACAGGGAACCCCAATCAGCCCCAGCATTTT
- 15 TRBJ1-1 TRBD1 TRBV19 CASSARTGAVTEAFF TGTGCCAGTAGTGCGCGGACAGGGGCTGTCACTGAAGCTTTCTTT
- 12 TRBJ2-2 - TRBV6-6 CASSWNTGELFF TGTGCCAGCAGCTGGAACACCGGGGAGCTGTTTTTT
- 15 TRBJ2-3 - TRBV18 CASSPVKGGTDTQYF TGTGCCAGCTCACCGGTCAAGGGGGGGACAGATACGCAGTATTTT
- 15 TRBJ1-4 - TRBV6-1 CASSEIGGLDEKLFF TGTGCCAGCAGTGAGATCGGAGGACTCGATGAAAAACTGTTTTTT
many 14 TRBJ1-6 - TRBV5-4 CASSYRDINSPLHF TGTGCCAGCAGCTACAGGGATATCAATTCACCCCTCCACTTT
few 17 TRBJ1-4 - TRBV5-1 CASSFLGLVDPNEKLFF TGCGCCAGCAGCTTTTTGGGGCTGGTAGACCCTAATGAAAAACTGTTTTTT
- 15 TRBJ1-5 - TRBV25-1 CASSDPRQGNQPQHF TGTGCCAGCAGTGATCCCCGGCAGGGCAATCAGCCCCAGCATTTT
- 16 TRBJ1-4 - TRBV7-9 CASSPTNRELDEKLFF TGTGCCAGCAGCCCCACGAACCGGGAGTTGGATGAAAAACTGTTTTTT
- 17 TRBJ2-1 - TRBV7-8 CASSLGAHRQAYNEQFF TGTGCCAGCAGCTTAGGGGCGCACCGACAGGCCTACAATGAGCAGTTCTTC
- 15 TRBJ1-1 TRBD1 TRBV6-5 CASWSGQGGNTEAFF TGTGCCAGTTGGTCGGGACAGGGGGGGAACACTGAAGCTTTCTTT
- 15 TRBJ2-1 TRBD2 TRBV28 CASSLWGGGYNEQFF TGTGCCAGCAGTTTATGGGGCGGGGGGTACAATGAGCAGTTCTTC
- 14 TRBJ2-3 - TRBV7-3 CASSPLASGDTQYF TGTGCCAGCAGCCCTCTAGCATCCGGAGATACGCAGTATTTT
- 15 TRBJ1-5 TRBD1 TRBV6-4 CASSGGDRGNQPQHF TGTGCCAGCAGTGGGGGGGACAGGGGCAATCAGCCCCAGCATTTT
- 14 TRBJ1-1 TRBD1 TRBV9 CASSRQGSNTEAFF TGTGCCAGCAGCCGACAGGGATCGAACACTGAAGCTTTCTTT
- 16 TRBJ1-4 TRBD1 TRBV7-9 CASSLTPSGGAEKLFF TGTGCCAGCAGCTTAACGCCTTCAGGGGGTGCTGAAAAACTGTTTTTT
- 12 TRBJ1-5 - TRBV6-1 CASSEGGQPQHF TGTGCCAGCAGTGAGGGGGGTCAGCCCCAGCATTTT
few 17 TRBJ2-3 - TRBV5-3 CARSPAAGGLWADTQYF TGTGCCAGAAGCCCAGCTGCAGGGGGACTGTGGGCAGATACGCAGTATTTT
- 13 TRBJ2-3 - TRBV19 CASTVRGADTQYF TGTGCCAGTACCGTCCGGGGAGCAGATACGCAGTATTTT
- 16 TRBJ2-3 TRBD1 TRBV4-1 CASSLWTGGVMDTQYF TGCGCCAGCAGCCTGTGGACAGGGGGCGTCATGGATACGCAGTATTTT
- 14 TRBJ1-2 - TRBV3-1/TRBV3-2 CASSQDEGPGGYTF TGTGCCAGCAGCCAAGATGAGGGCCCGGGGGGCTACACCTTC
- 14 TRBJ2-7 TRBD1 TRBV3-1/TRBV3-2 CASSHRQGAYEQYF TGTGCCAGCAGCCACCGACAGGGAGCCTACGAGCAGTACTTC
- 14 TRBJ2-1 TRBD2 TRBV7-3 CASSFAGGRDEQFF TGTGCCAGCAGCTTCGCGGGGGGCCGGGATGAGCAGTTCTTC
- 15 TRBJ1-2 TRBD1 TRBV25-1 CASSGHRDRGYGYTF TGTGCCAGCAGTGGCCACCGGGACAGGGGTTATGGCTACACCTTC
few 15 TRBJ2-1 TRBD1 TRBV11-2 CASSLEGQKYNEQFF TGTGCCAGCAGCTTAGAGGGACAGAAATACAATGAGCAGTTCTTC
few 15 TRBJ1-4 - TRBV2 CASRPGQRLNEKLFF TGTGCCAGCAGGCCCGGACAGCGCCTCAATGAAAAACTGTTTTTT
- 16 TRBJ2-1 TRBD1 TRBV7-9 CASSLETGGSYNEQFF TGTGCCAGCAGCTTAGAGACAGGGGGCTCCTACAATGAGCAGTTCTTC
- 14 TRBJ1-1 - TRBV5-8 CASRNYIGNTEAFF TGTGCCAGCAGGAATTATATCGGGAACACTGAAGCTTTCTTT
few 13 TRBJ2-3 TRBD1 TRBV12-3/TRBV12-4 CASNTGGTDTQYF TGTGCCAGCAACACAGGGGGCACAGATACGCAGTATTTT
- 11 TRBJ2-5 - TRBV7-9 CASSLERAQYF TGTGCCAGCAGCCTGGAGAGGGCCCAGTACTTC
- 14 TRBJ1-5 - TRBV10-3 CAISEERENQPQHF TGTGCCATCAGTGAGGAGAGAGAAAATCAGCCCCAGCATTTT
- 17 TRBJ2-4 - TRBV10-1 CASSELRLFRAKNIQYF TGCGCCAGCAGTGAGCTGAGGCTTTTCCGAGCCAAAAACATTCAGTACTTC
- 16 TRBJ2-3 - TRBV11-2 CASSLNLGGVADTQYF TGTGCCAGCAGCCTCAATCTTGGAGGCGTCGCAGATACGCAGTATTTT
- 15 TRBJ1-4 - TRBV5-1 CASSAQPGTNEKLFF TGCGCCAGCAGCGCCCAACCGGGGACTAATGAAAAACTGTTTTTT
- 17 TRBJ1-6 - TRBV4-1 CASSQLQVGSYNSPLHF TGCGCCAGCAGCCAGCTACAGGTTGGCTCCTATAATTCACCCCTCCACTTT
few 17 TRBJ2-7 - TRBV19 CASSQPLGRGYSYEQYF TGTGCCAGTAGCCAACCCCTGGGTCGAGGGTACTCCTACGAGCAGTACTTC
- 16 TRBJ2-3 TRBD2 TRBV3-1/TRBV3-2 CASSPGLAGPSDTQYF TGTGCCAGCAGCCCCGGACTAGCGGGGCCTTCAGATACGCAGTATTTT
- 14 TRBJ1-2 - TRBV7-9 CASSFETANYGYTF TGTGCCAGCAGCTTCGAGACAGCTAACTATGGCTACACCTTC
- 16 TRBJ1-1 TRBD1 TRBV6-1 CASSESSGTGPTEAFF TGTGCCAGCAGTGAAAGTAGTGGGACAGGGCCCACTGAAGCTTTCTTT